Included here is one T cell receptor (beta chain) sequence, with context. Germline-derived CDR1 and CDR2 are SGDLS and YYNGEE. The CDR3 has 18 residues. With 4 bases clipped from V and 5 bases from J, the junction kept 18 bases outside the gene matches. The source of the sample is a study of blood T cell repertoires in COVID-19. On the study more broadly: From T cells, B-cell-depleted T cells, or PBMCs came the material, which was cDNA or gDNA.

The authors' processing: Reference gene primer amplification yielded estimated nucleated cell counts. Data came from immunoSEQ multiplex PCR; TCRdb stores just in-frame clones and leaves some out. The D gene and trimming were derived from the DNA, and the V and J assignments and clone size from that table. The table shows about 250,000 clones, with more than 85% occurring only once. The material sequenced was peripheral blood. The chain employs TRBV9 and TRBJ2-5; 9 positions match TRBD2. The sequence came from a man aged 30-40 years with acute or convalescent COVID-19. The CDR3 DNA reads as TGTGCCAGCAGCTCCCGTTCGTTAGCGGGGGCGAGGGGGGAGACCCAGTACTTC. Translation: CASSSRSLAGARGETQYF.